Listed below are T cell receptor beta chains from one sample, sequenced in a study of tumor-infiltrating lymphocytes in glioblastoma multiforme. TCRdb redid the calling of the multiplex PCR reads with MiXCR, one entry per CDR3 protein. This table has tens of thousands of distinct CDR3 sequences, around 60% appearing once. The sequenced material came from brain tumor tissue. These receptors all come from a male donor with glioblastoma. Each CDR3 is given without its conserved first and last residue. D genes are given only for firm matches. Size tells how often a clone was seen (once, few, many) or the class of an expanded clone, and some rows leave it out.

TRBJ2-3	NA	TRBD1	TRBV5-1	ASSTLGTGGTDTQY
TRBJ2-5	few	TRBD1	TRBV20-1	SARPGTAQETQY
TRBJ2-6	once	NA	TRBV6-5	ARSYRSGASVLT
TRBJ2-3	NA	NA	TRBV30	VWSVTSADTQY
TRBJ2-7	many	NA	TRBV5-5	ASSLNPSYEQY
TRBJ2-3	NA	NA	TRBV20-1	SARSGGRSTDTQY
TRBJ1-5	NA	TRBD1	TRBV6-5	ACRTGGPSNHPQH
TRBJ1-2	NA	TRBD1	TRBV20-1	SARDPGTGNYYGYT
TRBJ2-2	few	TRBD2	TRBV30	AWSPRGGTGELF
TRBJ2-2	many	NA	TRBV28	ASSFLPGELF